This paragraph covers one T cell receptor (beta chain) sequence. Its antigen target is currently unknown. No qualities accompany the bases; no much larger clone lies one base away. Library construction relied on the immunoSEQ multiplex PCR assay. TCRdb mirrors the immuneACCESS table, restricted to in-frame sequences. Some clones are absent from its copies; in checked studies, under half trace to an unresolved V gene, and the reason for the others is unknown. Counted in this sample were about 380,000 clones; around 95% of them appeared once. Roughly 0.021% of the sample rests with the top ten. The data derive from a study of shared T cell receptors in the human thymus (dated by TCRdb to about 2021). Concerning the study at large: The study examined how self-reactive, shared T-cell receptor alpha chains are generated in the human thymus.

The CDR3 has 14 amino acids, counting the end cysteine and phenylalanine. Just the 42-base CDR3 DNA is kept, in frame starting at base 1. The V end loses 4 bases and the J end loses 2 bases, and a stretch of 12 bases separates them. CDR1 MNHEY and CDR2 SVGAGI were looked up in the germline V gene. Recombination joined TRBV6-5 with TRBJ2-7; too little of a D gene remains to name it. This receptor was identified in a human donor. Material: thymocytes. The DNA sequence is given as TGTGCCAGCAGTTCCACCAGGAGTGCCTACGAGCAGTACTTC. This translates into CASSSTRSAYEQYF.